This TCR beta chain was identified in a study of shared clonotypes between healthy human individuals. The ends lost 0 bases at V and 7 bases at J; junction bases unmatched: 10. Germline V gives CDR1 SGDLS, CDR2 YYNGEE. This CDR3 contains 18 residues. Profiled with immunoSEQ multiplex PCR; TCRdb holds only in-frame clones, not every one. The profile covers more than 2,000,000 clones, with just over 90% appearing a single time and roughly 0.15% taken by the ten largest. The sequenced material came from naive CD4+ T cells sorted from blood. As to subset: CD45RA+ positively selected. The gene calls are TRBV9 and TRBJ1-6; 10 bases agree with TRBD1. The receptor comes from a man aged 18 to 29 in good health. CDR3 amino acids: CASSVDWGTGVMNSPLHF. The CDR3 DNA sequence: TGTGCCAGCAGCGTAGATTGGGGGACAGGGGTTATGAATTCACCCCTCCACTTT.